This T cell receptor (beta chain) stems from a study of blood T cells in healthy people across ages. For the second PCR, which ran for about 6 to 12 cycles, a sample-barcoded 5' primer and a J-beta primer mix were used. TCRdb used MiXCR to reprocess the 5' RACE reads, holding one entry per CDR3 protein. The data show hundreds of thousands of distinct CDR3 sequences, about 21% seen once. This clonotype was seen just once. The clonotype was recovered from an older man in good health. Sequencing used blood.

This chain's CDR3 is CASSESNSGANVLTF. The CDR3 DNA is TGTGCCAGCAGTGAGAGCAACTCTGGGGCCAACGTCCTGACTTTC. The V and J genes are TRBV6-1 and TRBJ2-6; no clear D gene. The V gene lost 3 bases and the J gene lost 0 bases, with 6 bases spanning the gap. Germline V CDR1 and CDR2: MNHNS, SASEGT. The length of the CDR3 is 15 residues.